This entry concerns a single T cell receptor (beta chain). Antigen unknown. The data derive from a study of shared clonotypes between healthy human individuals. Notes on the study in general: Donor clonotype sharing was expected to depend on sequencing depth. Against clonotypes common to all four donors, non-shared ones had lower generation probabilities.

CDR1 SGHNT and CDR2 YYREEE come from the germline V gene (reference sequence). CDR3 length: 15 residues. The germline V and J ends were trimmed by 10 bases and 4 bases, with 21 bases remaining between them. The deep-level immunoSEQ assay was used. Measured with immunoSEQ multiplex PCR; TCRdb has only the in-frame clones, and not every one. The sample lists around 1.5 million clones, nearly 99% occurring once. Sequencing used naive CD4+ T cells sorted from blood. Sample subset: CD45RA+ positively selected. The J gene is TRBJ2-1, the V gene TRBV5-4, with D maybe TRBD2 (5 bases). This TCR came from a man aged 30 to 39 in good health. CDR3 in DNA: TGTGCCGCCTCGGCCCCTAGCAGACCTTACAATGAGCAGTTCTTC. Encoded protein: CAASAPSRPYNEQFF.